Sequencing of this TCR beta chain was carried out in a study of identical twins. Findings and limits, study-wide: Memory repertoires lacked the insertion deficit that abundant cord blood beta clonotypes showed.

TCRdb reanalysed the 5' RACE reads using MiXCR and keeps one entry per CDR3 protein. This table holds some 460,000 distinct CDR3 sequences, about 14% found once. The length of the CDR3 is 13 residues. This clonotype was seen a handful of times. Its antigen is not identified. This sample was also put to use in a study of yellow fever vaccine responses in identical twins.

The sample was CD4+ T cells sorted from blood. The rearrangement links TRBV12-3 or TRBV12-4 to TRBJ1-1; D possibly corresponds to TRBD1 (5 bases). This receptor was identified in a young woman in good health. CDR3 in DNA: TGTGTCAACAGGCGGGGATTGGGTACTGAAGCTTTCTTT. This gives the protein CVNRRGLGTEAFF.